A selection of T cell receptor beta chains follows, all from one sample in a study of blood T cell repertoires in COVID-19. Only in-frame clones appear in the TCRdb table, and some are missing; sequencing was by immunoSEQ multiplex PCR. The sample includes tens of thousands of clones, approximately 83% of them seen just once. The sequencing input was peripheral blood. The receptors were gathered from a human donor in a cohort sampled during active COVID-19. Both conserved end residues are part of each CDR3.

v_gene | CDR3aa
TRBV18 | CASSGTYTDTQYF
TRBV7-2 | CASSPRQARTDTQYF
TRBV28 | CASIAWRGNEQFF
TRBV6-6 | CASRGQGNSPLHF
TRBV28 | CASSLASGGLMYEQFF
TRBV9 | CASSSLDRQAFF
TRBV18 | CASSPPTGVGSYEQYF
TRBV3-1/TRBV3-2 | CASSQGQYQPQHF
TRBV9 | CASSIQPGQANYGYTF
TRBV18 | CASSPLGQLFPYEQYF
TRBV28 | CASMLGASAQHF
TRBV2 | CASSEERAGTGELFF
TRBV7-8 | CASSLVQQGLGEQYF
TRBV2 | CASSGRGRTDTQYF
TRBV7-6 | CASSLAAQRGVGNEQFF
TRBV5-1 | CASSLATTGQGSYEQYF
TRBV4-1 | CASSQGLNQPQHF
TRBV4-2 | CASSQGSGTTQETQYF
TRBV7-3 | CASSSDTGELFF
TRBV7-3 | CASSAQPRGTEAFF